This TCR beta chain was observed in a study of cytomegalovirus exposure and HLA in healthy donors. As for the study in general: Earlier sequencing of 150 million to 200 million T cells yielded roughly 100 million unique TCR beta sequences. Overall study findings and caveats: Presence/absence comparisons presumed near-even sequencing depth among donors. Productive status was seen about 90% or about 30% of the time for most TCR beta V segments in an earlier analysis.

The CDR3 spans 15 residues. Germline CDR1 SGHAT, CDR2 FQNNGV. V was pared by 2 bases and J by 6 bases, with 8 bases of the junction left unmatched. Use of 60 Vbeta and 13 Jbeta primers characterized the PCR. Assay: immunoSEQ multiplex PCR; the TCRdb copy retains only in-frame clones and omits some. The sample has 150,000 to 200,000 clones, about 83% seen once; the top ten hold under 2%. Details on this clone: Its antigen is undetermined.

In nominal health when sampled, donors likely had unrecorded immune exposures nonetheless. The rearrangement uses TRBV11-2 and TRBJ2-3; 7 bases match TRBD1. Sample: PBMCs. This sequence was found in a man aged 40-55 years in good health and CMV-seropositive. Here the CDR3 reads CASSLRAGGWDTQYF. The CDR3 DNA sequence: TGTGCCAGCAGCTTACGGGCAGGGGGTTGGGATACGCAGTATTTT.